These 23 T cell receptor beta chains were sequenced from one sample in a study of T cell clonotyping in hematopoietic cell transplantation (dated by TCRdb to about 2021). The library was prepared using the immunoSEQ multiplex PCR assay. This immuneACCESS table, as held by TCRdb, lists in-frame sequences with V and J called but not all clones. Of the missing ones, under half trace to an unresolved V gene in checked studies; the others have no known cause. In all, the sample holds 15,000 to 20,000 clones, and roughly 70% of those were seen once. The top ten clonotypes cover roughly a tenth of the sample. The sample comprised peripheral blood mononuclear cells. The receptors derive from a woman in her sixties or seventies in good health. Some clones in this sample may be carry-over from other donors' samples.

This clone was observed a handful of times. A read error may account for a junction end that differs from germline. V usage is TRBV15 and J usage is TRBJ1-1, with 8 bases aligning to TRBD1. Germline-derived CDR1 and CDR2 are LNHNV and YYDKDF (reference sequence). This CDR3 is 14 amino acids long. The CDR3, as DNA: TGTGCCGCCAGCAGCGCAGGGGGCAGGCCTGAAGCTTTCTTT. This encodes CAASSAGGRPEAFF.

J is TRBJ2-7 and V is TRBV27; D perhaps matches TRBD2 (6 bases). This CDR3 has 13 amino acids. CDR1 is MNHEY, CDR2 SMNVEV, per germline (reference sequence). Between the trimmed V and J ends, which lost 6 bases and 5 bases, there was a span of 14 bases. CDR3 in DNA: TGTGCCAGCAGCCTCAGCTGGGGGGACGAGCAGTACTTC. Translated: CASSLSWGDEQYF.

This clone ranks as medium-sized. The rearrangement links TRBV6-1 to TRBJ2-5, with D maybe TRBD1 (7 bases). The germline CDR1 and CDR2 sequences are MNHNS and SASEGT. V lost 2 bases and J lost 4, with 14 bases in between. The CDR3 covers 15 residues. CDR3 coding DNA: TGTGCCAGCAGTGAAATTCAGGGGGGTTCAGAGACCCAGTACTTC. Amino acid sequence: CASSEIQGGSETQYF.

This clone was detected a few times. The J gene is TRBJ1-2, the V gene TRBV19; D call uncertain. CDR1 is LNHDA and CDR2 is SQIVND in the germline V gene (reference sequence). The CDR3 has 12 amino acids. The CDR3: CVQDGNPYGYTF. The CDR3 DNA reads TGTGTTCAGGACGGAAATCCCTATGGCTACACCTTC.

This sequence joins TRBV14 and TRBJ1-1, with TRBD1 as a possible D gene (6 bases). The CDR3 has 13 amino acids. V gave up 3 bases and J gave up 4 bases, with 9 bases separating them. The germline V gene encodes CDR1 SGHDN and CDR2 FVKESK. Here the CDR3 DNA reads TGTGCCAGCAGCCAGAACAGGGCCACTGAAGCTTTCTTT. Translated: CASSQNRATEAFF.

The V call is TRBV4-2, the J call TRBJ2-4; 10 bases match TRBD2. V lost 0 bases to trimming and J lost 1 base; unmatched junction nucleotides: 12. The CDR3 length is 20 residues. Per germline, CDR1 LGHNA and CDR2 YNFKEQ. For the CDR3, the DNA is TGTGCCAGCAGCCAAGATTCCCTAGCGGGGGTACGGAGGGCCAAAAACATTCAGTACTTC. As protein: CASSQDSLAGVRRAKNIQYF.

The chain joins TRBV5-6 to TRBJ2-7; TRBD1 agrees at 11 bases. V lost 5 bases, J lost 1 base, and 2 bases stayed unmatched. This CDR3 comprises 14 residues. Germline CDR1 and CDR2: SGHDT and YYEEEE. Here the CDR3 reads CASRGTGGSYEQYF. The CDR3 DNA follows: TGTGCCAGCAGGGGGACAGGGGGATCCTACGAGCAGTACTTC.

The genes are TRBV27 and TRBJ2-5; D might be TRBD1 or TRBD2, each matching 5 bases. V was clipped by 5 bases and J by 5 bases, with 15 bases between them. The CDR3 covers 14 residues. Germline CDR1 is MNHEY and CDR2 is SMNVEV (reference sequence). The CDR3 loop is CASSPPGPRETQYF. Written as DNA, the CDR3 is TGTGCCAGCAGTCCCCCGGGACCAAGGGAGACCCAGTACTTC.

The chain couples TRBV5-1 to TRBJ1-1; 7 nucleotides align to TRBD1. Trimming took 3 bases from V and 4 from J; bases not matched to a gene: 15. Germline V gene data show CDR1 as SGHRS and CDR2 as YFSETQ. CDR3 length equals 17 residues. CDR3 residues: CASSSGTGTERATEAFF. CDR3 nucleotides: TGCGCCAGCAGCTCCGGGACTGGGACAGAACGGGCCACTGAAGCTTTCTTT.

The V gene is TRBV2, the J gene TRBJ1-5; TRBD1 matches 8 bases. The CDR3 is 16 amino acids. CDR1 is SNHLY, CDR2 FYNNEI, per germline. V was pared by 7 bases and J by 7 bases, with 15 bases of the junction left unmatched. The CDR3 here is CASNARAGGAWQPQHF. As DNA, the CDR3 is TGTGCCAGCAACGCCAGAGCAGGGGGCGCGTGGCAGCCCCAGCATTTT.

This clone has a single count. V is TRBV25-1 and J is TRBJ2-2; the match to TRBD2 covers 8 bases. V shed 2 bases, J shed 4 bases, and the junction held 6 bases outside the gene matches. CDR1 and CDR2 (germline): MGHDK, SYGVNS. The CDR3 is made up of 16 amino acids. The CDR3 region is CASSEHGGAVTGELFF. CDR3 nucleotides: TGTGCCAGCAGTGAACACGGGGGGGCGGTCACCGGGGAGCTGTTTTTT.

This clone qualifies as medium-sized. CDR3 sequence (DNA): TGTGCCAGCAGCGTAGACAACACTCGGACTGAAGCTTTCTTT. As protein: CASSVDNTRTEAFF. J is TRBJ1-1 and V is TRBV9; D is ambiguous. Per the germline V gene, CDR1 is SGDLS and CDR2 is YYNGEE. V was pared by 0 bases and J by 5 bases, with 11 bases between. There are 14 residues in the CDR3. The variable domain in full, with the rest retrieved from reference TRBV9 and TRBJ1-1, is DSGVTQTPKHLITATGQRVTLRCSPRSGDLSVYWYQQSLDQGLQFLIQYYNGEERAKGNILERFSAQQFPDLHSELNLSSLELGDSALYFCASSVDNTRTEAFFGQGTRLTVV.

V usage is TRBV7-8 and J usage is TRBJ1-1; a possible D gene is TRBD1 (5 bases). The CDR3 runs to 14 residues. V dropped 4 bases and J dropped 7 bases, with 16 bases sitting between them. The V gene's germline CDR1 is SGHVS and CDR2 FQNEAQ. CDR3 nucleotide sequence: TGTGCCAGCAGCTCCTACGGGACGTTCGATGAAGCTTTCTTT. It specifies CASSSYGTFDEAFF.

This chain joins TRBV5-1 and TRBJ1-4, with D uncertain. The CDR3 extends over 15 amino acids. Deletions cut 5 bases from V and 0 bases from J, with 11 bases between. The V gene's germline CDR1 is SGHRS and CDR2 YFSETQ. The CDR3 loop reads CASRSQVATNEKLFF. The CDR3 coding sequence is TGCGCCAGCAGGAGCCAAGTTGCAACTAATGAAAAACTGTTTTTT.

This clone came up once. The chain joins TRBV29-1 to TRBJ2-7; either TRBD1 or TRBD2 may fit D (5 bases each). V shed 4 bases and J shed 3 bases, with 16 bases lying between them. The CDR3 contains 14 residues. Looked up from germline, CDR1 is SQVTM and CDR2 is ANQGSEA. The CDR3 nucleotides are TGCAGCGTTGGTGAGGGGCTTCATATCTACGAGCAGTACTTC. Translated: CSVGEGLHIYEQYF.

The chain has TRBV5-1 and TRBJ1-1; D ambiguous. The CDR3 is 15 amino acids. Trimming removed 0 bases at V and 7 bases at J, with 16 bases between. CDR1 and CDR2 from the germline V gene are SGHRS and YFSETQ. The CDR3 DNA is TGCGCCAGCAGCTTGGAAGGAGGGTTGAAGGGTGAAGCTTTCTTT. This sequence encodes CASSLEGGLKGEAFF.

The J gene is TRBJ2-7, the V gene TRBV7-2, with unresolved D. V gave up 0 bases and J gave up 0 bases, with 6 bases separating them. The CDR3 totals 14 residues. From germline, CDR1 is SGHTA and CDR2 FQGNSA. The CDR3 DNA reads as TGTGCCAGCAGCTTAGCGCACTCCTCCTACGAGCAGTACTTC. Protein sequence: CASSLAHSSYEQYF.

This clone was counted a single time. The chain has TRBV30 and TRBJ1-3; TRBD1 might be the D (5 bases). This CDR3 has 14 amino acids. V shed 4 bases and J shed 3 bases, with 13 bases lying between them. Germline CDR1 is GTSNPN and CDR2 is SVGIG (reference sequence). The CDR3 DNA reads as TGTGCCTGGAACCGGGGGGGGAATGGAAACACCATATATTTT. Its translation is CAWNRGGNGNTIYF.

The rearrangement uses TRBV20-1 and TRBJ2-7; D unresolved. The CDR3 is 11 amino acids. Trimming took off 8 bases at V and 2 bases at J, with 10 bases between the two ends. Germline V gene sequence: CDR1 DFQATT, CDR2 SNEGSKA (reference sequence). The CDR3, as DNA: TGCAGTCCATCAACCCCCTACGAGCAGTACTTC. It translates to CSPSTPYEQYF.

This chain joins TRBV28 and TRBJ2-7; D perhaps matches TRBD1 (7 bases). This CDR3 has 13 amino acids. Trimming shortened V by 6 bases and J by 6 bases, and 15 bases separated the two germline ends. The germline V gene has CDR1 MDHEN and CDR2 SYDVKM. The CDR3 region is CASSGGTAFEQYF. The CDR3 region has the DNA TGTGCCAGCAGCGGCGGGACAGCATTCGAGCAGTACTTC.

The V and J genes are TRBV28 and TRBJ1-2; D unclear. This CDR3 region has 12 residues. Germline CDR1 and CDR2: MDHEN and SYDVKM. Trimming shortened V by 6 bases and J by 8 bases, and 13 bases separated the two germline ends. The CDR3 DNA reads TGTGCCAGCAGCTCGGGAGGATTGGGCTACACCTTC. Translating gives CASSSGGLGYTF.

The genes are TRBV4-3 and TRBJ2-1; D possibly corresponds to TRBD1 (5 bases). The ends were cut back, 2 bases at V and 0 bases at J, with 8 bases in the middle. Germline V gives CDR1 LGHNA, CDR2 YSLEER. This CDR3 comprises 15 residues. The CDR3 sequence is CASSQSQGSYNEQFF. For the CDR3, the DNA is TGCGCCAGCAGCCAAAGCCAGGGCTCCTACAATGAGCAGTTCTTC.

The chain links TRBV6-5 to TRBJ1-2; D unclear. The CDR3 contains 14 residues. Germline V gene data show CDR1 as MNHEY and CDR2 as SVGAGI. V shed 4 bases and J shed 6 bases, with 15 bases lying between them. For the CDR3, the DNA is TGTGCCAGCAGTTTCGGAACCCCAAGGGATGGCTACACCTTC. Encoded protein: CASSFGTPRDGYTF.